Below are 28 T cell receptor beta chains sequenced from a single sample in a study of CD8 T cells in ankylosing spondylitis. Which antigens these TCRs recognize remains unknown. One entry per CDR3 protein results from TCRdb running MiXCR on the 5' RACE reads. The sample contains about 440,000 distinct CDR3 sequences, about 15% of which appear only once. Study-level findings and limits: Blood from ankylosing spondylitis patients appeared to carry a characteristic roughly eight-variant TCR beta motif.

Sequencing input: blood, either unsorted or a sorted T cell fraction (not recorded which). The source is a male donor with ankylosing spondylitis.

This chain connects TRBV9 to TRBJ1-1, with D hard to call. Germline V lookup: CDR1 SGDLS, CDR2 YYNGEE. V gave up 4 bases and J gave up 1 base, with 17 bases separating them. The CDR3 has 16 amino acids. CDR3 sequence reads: CASSPQAAGKNTEAFF. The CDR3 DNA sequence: TGTGCCAGCAGCCCCCAGGCTGCCGGGAAGAACACTGAAGCTTTCTTT.

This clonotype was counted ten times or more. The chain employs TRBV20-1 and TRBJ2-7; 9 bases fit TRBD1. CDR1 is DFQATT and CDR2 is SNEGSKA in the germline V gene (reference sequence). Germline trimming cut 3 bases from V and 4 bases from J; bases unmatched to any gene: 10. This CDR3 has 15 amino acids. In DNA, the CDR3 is TGCAGTGCTAGGTCCCTCGGGACAGGGAGTTACGAGCAGTACTTC. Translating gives CSARSLGTGSYEQYF.

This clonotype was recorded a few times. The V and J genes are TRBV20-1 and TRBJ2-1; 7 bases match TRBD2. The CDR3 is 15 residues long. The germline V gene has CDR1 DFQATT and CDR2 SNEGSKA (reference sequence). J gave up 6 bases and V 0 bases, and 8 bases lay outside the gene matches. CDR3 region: CSARDTGGQVNEQFF. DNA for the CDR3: TGCAGTGCTAGAGATACGGGGGGTCAGGTCAATGAGCAGTTCTTC.

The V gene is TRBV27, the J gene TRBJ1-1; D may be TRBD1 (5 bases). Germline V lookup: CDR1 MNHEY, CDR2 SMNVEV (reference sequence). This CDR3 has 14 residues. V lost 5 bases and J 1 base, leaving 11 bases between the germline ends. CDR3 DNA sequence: TGTGCCAGCAGTAGGGACCTCGCGAACACTGAAGCTTTCTTT. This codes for CASSRDLANTEAFF.

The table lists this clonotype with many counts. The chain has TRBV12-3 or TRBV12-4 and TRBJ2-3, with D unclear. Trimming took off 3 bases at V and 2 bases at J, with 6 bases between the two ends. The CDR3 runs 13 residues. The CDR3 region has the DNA TGTGCCAGCAGTTTCAGCTCCACAGATACGCAGTATTTT. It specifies CASSFSSTDTQYF.

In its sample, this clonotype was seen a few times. As DNA, the CDR3 is TGTGCCAGCAGTCCGGGACAGGGGCCCCAAGAGACCCAGTACTTC. Residues: CASSPGQGPQETQYF. The chain joins TRBV2 to TRBJ2-5, with 10 bases matching TRBD1. Trimming removed 5 bases from V and 1 base from J; junction bases left unmatched: 4. Germline CDR1 reads SNHLY; CDR2 reads FYNNEI. The CDR3 is 15 residues long.

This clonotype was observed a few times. The CDR3 DNA is TGTGCCAGCAGCGAAACTAGCGGGTTAGTCAATGAGCAGTTCTTC. Protein sequence: CASSETSGLVNEQFF. The V call is TRBV9, the J call TRBJ2-1; 9 bases are a match to TRBD2. The junction had 7 bases not matched to a gene; V was cut back by 3 bases and J by 6 bases. Looked up from germline, CDR1 is SGDLS and CDR2 is YYNGEE. The length of the CDR3 is 15 residues.

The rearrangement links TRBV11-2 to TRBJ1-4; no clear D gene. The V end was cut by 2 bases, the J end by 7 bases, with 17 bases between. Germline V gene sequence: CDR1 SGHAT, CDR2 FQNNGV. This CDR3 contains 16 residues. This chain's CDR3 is CASSLKEGRCPEKLFF. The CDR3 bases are TGTGCCAGCAGCTTAAAAGAAGGTCGGTGCCCTGAAAAACTGTTTTTT.

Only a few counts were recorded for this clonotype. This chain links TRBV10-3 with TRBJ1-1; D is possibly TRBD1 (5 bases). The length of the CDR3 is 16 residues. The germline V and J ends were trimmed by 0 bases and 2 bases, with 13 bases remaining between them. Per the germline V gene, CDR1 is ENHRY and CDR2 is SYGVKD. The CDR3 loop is CAISESGGRSNTEAFF. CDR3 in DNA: TGTGCCATCAGTGAGTCTGGGGGAAGGTCCAACACTGAAGCTTTCTTT.

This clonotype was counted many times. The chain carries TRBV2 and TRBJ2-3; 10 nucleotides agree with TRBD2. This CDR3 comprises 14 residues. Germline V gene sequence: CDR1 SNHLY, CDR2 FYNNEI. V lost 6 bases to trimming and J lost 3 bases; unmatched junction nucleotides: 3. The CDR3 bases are TGTGCCAGCAGACTAGCGGGGAGTACAGATACGCAGTATTTT. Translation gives CASRLAGSTDTQYF.

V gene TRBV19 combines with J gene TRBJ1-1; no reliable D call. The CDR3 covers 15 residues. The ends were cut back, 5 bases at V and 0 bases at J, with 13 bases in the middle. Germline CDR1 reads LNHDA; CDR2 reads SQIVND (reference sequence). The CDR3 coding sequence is TGTGCCAGTAGTTTCGATCCCCTAATGAACACTGAAGCTTTCTTT. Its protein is CASSFDPLMNTEAFF.

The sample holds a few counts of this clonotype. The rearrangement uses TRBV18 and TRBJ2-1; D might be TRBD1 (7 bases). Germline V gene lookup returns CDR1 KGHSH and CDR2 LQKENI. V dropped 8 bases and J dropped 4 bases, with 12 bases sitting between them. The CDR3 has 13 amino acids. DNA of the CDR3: TGTGCCAGCCAGGGGGGCGTTTACAATGAGCAGTTCTTC. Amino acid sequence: CASQGGVYNEQFF. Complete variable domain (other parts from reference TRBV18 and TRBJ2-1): NAGVMQNPRHLVRRRGQEARLRCSPMKGHSHVYWYRQLPEEGLKFMVYLQKENIIDESGMPKERFSAEFPKEGPSILRIQQVVRGDSAAYFCASQGGVYNEQFFGPGTRLTVL.

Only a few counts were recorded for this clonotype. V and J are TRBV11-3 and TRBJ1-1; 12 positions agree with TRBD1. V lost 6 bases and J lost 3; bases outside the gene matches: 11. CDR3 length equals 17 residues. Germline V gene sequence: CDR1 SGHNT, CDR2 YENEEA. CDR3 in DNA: TGTGCCAGCAGATCCACCGGGACAGGGGGCTATCACACTGAAGCTTTCTTT. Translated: CASRSTGTGGYHTEAFF.

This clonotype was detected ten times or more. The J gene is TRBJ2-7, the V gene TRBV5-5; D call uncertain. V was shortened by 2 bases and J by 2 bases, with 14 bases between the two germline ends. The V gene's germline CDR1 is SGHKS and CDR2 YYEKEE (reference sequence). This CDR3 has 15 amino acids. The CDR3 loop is CASSLAHTPAYEQYF. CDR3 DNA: TGTGCCAGCAGCTTAGCACACACCCCGGCCTACGAGCAGTACTTC.

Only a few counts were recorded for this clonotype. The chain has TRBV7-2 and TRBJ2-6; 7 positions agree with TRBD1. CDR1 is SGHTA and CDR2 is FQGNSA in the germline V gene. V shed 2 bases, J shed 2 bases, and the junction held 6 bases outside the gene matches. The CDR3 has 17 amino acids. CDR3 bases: TGTGCCAGCAGCTTACAGGGAGACAGGGCTGGGGCCAACGTCCTGACTTTC. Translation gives CASSLQGDRAGANVLTF.

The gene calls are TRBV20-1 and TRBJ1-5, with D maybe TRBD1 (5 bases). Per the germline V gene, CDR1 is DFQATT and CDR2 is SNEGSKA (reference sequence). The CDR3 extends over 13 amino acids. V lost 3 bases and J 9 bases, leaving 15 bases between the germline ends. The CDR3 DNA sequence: TGCAGTGCTAGTGGGCTGACCCAGGGGCCCCAGCATTTT. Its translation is CSASGLTQGPQHF.

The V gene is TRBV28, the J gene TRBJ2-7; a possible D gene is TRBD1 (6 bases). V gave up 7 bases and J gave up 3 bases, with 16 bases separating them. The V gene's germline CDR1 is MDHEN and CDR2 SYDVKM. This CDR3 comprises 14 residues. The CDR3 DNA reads TGTGCCAGCACCTCCGTGGCAGGGGTCTACGAGCAGTACTTC. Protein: CASTSVAGVYEQYF.

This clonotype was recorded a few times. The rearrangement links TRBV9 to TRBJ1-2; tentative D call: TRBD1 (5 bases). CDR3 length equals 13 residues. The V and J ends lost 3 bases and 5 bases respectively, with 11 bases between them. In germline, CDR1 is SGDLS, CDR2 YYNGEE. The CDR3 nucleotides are TGTGCCAGCAGCGGACAAGGGACGTATGGCTACACCTTC. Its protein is CASSGQGTYGYTF.

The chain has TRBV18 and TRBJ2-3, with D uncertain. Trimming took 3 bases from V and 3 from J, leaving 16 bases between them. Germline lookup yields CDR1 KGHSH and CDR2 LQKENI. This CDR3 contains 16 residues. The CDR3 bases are TGTGCCAGCTCACCCCGGATAAGCCCGATGACAGATACGCAGTATTTT. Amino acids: CASSPRISPMTDTQYF.

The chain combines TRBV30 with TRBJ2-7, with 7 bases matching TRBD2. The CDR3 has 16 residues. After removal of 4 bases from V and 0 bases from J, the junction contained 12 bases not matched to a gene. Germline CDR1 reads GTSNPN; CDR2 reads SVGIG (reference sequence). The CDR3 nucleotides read TGTGCCTGGACCCCACATCGAGGGACTAACTCCTACGAGCAGTACTTC. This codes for CAWTPHRGTNSYEQYF.

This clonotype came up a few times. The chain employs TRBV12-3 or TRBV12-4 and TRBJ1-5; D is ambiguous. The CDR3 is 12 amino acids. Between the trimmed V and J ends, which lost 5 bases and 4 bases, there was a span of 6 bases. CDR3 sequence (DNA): TGTGCCAGCAGTCCACTTAATCAGCCCCAGCATTTT. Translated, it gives CASSPLNQPQHF.

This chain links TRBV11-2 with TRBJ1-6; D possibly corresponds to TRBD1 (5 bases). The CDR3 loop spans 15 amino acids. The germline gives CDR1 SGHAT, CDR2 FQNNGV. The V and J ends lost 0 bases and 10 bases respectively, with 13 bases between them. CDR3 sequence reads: CASSLDSGVWSPLHF. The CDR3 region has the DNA TGTGCCAGCAGCTTAGATTCGGGGGTTTGGTCACCCCTCCACTTT.

The CDR3 spells CASSHSPSIRQASSYNEQFF. The CDR3 DNA reads TGTGCCAGCAGCCACTCACCCTCTATTCGACAGGCGAGCTCCTACAATGAGCAGTTCTTC. The rearrangement links TRBV4-2 to TRBJ2-1; a weak D match, TRBD1 (6 bases). Trimming pared 3 bases from V and 0 bases from J, leaving 24 bases between. The CDR3 covers 20 residues. Germline-derived CDR1 and CDR2 are LGHNA and YNFKEQ.

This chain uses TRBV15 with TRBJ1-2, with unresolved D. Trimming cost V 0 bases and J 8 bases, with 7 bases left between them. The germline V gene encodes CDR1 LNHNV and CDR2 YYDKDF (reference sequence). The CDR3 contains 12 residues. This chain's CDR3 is CATSRDLWGYTF. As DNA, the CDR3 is TGTGCCACCAGCAGAGATCTCTGGGGCTACACCTTC.

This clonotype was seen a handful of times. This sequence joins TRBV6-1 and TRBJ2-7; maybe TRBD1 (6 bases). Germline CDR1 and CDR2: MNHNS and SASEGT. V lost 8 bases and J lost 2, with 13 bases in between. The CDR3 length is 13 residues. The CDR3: CASGGPYPYEQYF. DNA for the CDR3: TGTGCCAGCGGGGGCCCTTACCCCTACGAGCAGTACTTC.

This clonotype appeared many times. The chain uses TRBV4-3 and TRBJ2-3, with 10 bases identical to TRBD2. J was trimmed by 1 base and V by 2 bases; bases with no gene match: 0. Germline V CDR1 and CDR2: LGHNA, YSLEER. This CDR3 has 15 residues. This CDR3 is CASSQLAGGTDTQYF. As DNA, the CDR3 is TGCGCCAGCAGCCAACTAGCGGGAGGCACAGATACGCAGTATTTT.

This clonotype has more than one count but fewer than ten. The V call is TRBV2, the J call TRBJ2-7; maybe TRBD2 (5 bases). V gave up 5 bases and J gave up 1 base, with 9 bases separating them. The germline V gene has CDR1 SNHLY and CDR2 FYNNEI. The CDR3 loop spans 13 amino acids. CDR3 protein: CASSPGNSYEQYF. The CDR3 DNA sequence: TGTGCCAGCAGTCCGGGGAATTCCTACGAGCAGTACTTC.

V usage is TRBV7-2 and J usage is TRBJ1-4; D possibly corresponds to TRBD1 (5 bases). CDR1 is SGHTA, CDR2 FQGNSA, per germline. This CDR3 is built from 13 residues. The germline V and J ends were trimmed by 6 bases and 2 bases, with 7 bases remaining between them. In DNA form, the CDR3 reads TGTGCCAGCAGTCGACAGACTAATGAAAAACTGTTTTTT. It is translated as CASSRQTNEKLFF.